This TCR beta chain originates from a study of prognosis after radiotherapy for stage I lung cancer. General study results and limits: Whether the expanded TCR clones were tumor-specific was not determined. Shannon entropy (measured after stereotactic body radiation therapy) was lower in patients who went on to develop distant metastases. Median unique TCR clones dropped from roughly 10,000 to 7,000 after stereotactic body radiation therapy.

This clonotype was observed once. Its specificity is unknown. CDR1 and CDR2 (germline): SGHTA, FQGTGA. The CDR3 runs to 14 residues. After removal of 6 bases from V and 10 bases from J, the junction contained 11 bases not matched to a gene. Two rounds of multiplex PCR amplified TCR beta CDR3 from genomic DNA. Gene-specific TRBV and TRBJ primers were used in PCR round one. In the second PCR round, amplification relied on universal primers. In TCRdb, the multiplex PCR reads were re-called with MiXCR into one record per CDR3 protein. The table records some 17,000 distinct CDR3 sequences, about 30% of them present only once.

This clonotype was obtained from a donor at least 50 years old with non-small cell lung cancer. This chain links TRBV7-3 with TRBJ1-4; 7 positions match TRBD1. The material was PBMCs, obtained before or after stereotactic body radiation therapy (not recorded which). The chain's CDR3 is CASSQNRGWGKLFF. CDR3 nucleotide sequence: TGTGCCAGCAGTCAGAACAGGGGTTGGGGAAAACTGTTTTTT.